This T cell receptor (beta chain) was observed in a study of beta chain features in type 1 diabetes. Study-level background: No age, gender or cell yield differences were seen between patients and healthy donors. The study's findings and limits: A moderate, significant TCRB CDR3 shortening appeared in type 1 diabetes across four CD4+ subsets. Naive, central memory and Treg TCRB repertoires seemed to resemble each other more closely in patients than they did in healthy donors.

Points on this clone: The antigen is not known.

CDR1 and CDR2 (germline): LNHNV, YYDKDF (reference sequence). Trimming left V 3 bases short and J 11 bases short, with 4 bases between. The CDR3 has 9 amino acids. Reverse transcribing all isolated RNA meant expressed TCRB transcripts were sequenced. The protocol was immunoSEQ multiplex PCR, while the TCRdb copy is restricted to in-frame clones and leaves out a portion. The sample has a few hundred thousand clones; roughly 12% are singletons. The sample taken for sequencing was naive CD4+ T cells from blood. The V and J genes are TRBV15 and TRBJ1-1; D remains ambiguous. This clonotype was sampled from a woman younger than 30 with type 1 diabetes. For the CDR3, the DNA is TGTGCCACCAGCAGTATCGCTTTCTTT. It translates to CATSSIAFF. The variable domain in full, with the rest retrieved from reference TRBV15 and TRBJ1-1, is DAMVIQNPRYQVTQFGKPVTLSCSQTLNHNVMYWYQQKSSQAPKLLFHYYDKDFNNEADTPDNFQSRRPNTSFCFLDIRSPGLGDTAMYLCATSSIAFFGQGTRLTVV.